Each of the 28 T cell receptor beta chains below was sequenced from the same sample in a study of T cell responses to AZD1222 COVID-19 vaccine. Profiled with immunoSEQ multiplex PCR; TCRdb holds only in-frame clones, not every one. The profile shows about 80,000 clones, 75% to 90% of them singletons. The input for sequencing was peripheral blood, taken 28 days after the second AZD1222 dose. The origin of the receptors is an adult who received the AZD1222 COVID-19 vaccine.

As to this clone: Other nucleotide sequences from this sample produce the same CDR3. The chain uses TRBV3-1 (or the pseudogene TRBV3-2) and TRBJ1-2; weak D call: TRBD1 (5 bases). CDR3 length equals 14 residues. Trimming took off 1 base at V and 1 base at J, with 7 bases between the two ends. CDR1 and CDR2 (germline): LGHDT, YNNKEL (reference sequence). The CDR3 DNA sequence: TGTGCCAGCAGCCAAGGGGGCCTTAACTATGGCTACACCTTC. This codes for CASSQGGLNYGYTF.

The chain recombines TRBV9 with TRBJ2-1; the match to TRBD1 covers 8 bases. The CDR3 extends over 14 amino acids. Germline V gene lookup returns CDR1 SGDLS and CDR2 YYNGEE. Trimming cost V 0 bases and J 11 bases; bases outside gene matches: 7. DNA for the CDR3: TGTGCCAGCAGCGTAGCCTACAGGGGGACACAGCAGTTCTTC. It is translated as CASSVAYRGTQQFF.

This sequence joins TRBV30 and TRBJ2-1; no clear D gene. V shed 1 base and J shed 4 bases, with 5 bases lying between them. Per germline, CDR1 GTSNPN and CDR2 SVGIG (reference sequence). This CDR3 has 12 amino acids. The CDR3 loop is CAWSEQYNEQFF. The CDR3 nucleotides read TGTGCCTGGAGTGAACAGTACAATGAGCAGTTCTTC. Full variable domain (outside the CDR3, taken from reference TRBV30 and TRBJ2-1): SQTIHQWPATLVQPVGSPLSLECTVEGTSNPNLYWYRQAAGRGLQLLFYSVGIGQISSEVPQNLSASRPQDRQFILSSKKLLLSDSGFYLCAWSEQYNEQFFGPGTRLTVL.

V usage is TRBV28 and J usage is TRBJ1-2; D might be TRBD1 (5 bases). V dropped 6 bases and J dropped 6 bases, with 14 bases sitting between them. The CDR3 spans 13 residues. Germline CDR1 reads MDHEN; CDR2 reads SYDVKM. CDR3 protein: CASRTSGFHGYTF. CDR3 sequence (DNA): TGTGCCAGCAGGACCTCAGGGTTCCATGGCTACACCTTC.

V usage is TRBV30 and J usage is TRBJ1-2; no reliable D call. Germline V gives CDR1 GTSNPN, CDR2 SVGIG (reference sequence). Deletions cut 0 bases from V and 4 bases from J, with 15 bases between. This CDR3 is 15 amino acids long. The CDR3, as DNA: TGTGCCTGGAGTGTACGCGGCGTCCGAGGCTATGGCTACACCTTC. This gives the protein CAWSVRGVRGYGYTF.

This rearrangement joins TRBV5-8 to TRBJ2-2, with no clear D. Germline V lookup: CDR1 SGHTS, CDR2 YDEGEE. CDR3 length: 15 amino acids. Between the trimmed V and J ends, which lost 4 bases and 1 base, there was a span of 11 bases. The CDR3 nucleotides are TGTGCCAGCAGCCCGGCACTGGGGAACACCGGGGAGCTGTTTTTT. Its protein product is CASSPALGNTGELFF.

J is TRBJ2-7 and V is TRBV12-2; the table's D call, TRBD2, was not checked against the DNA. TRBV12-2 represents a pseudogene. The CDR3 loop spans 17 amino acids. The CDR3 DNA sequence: TGTGCAAGTCGCAACAAACGGGGTAGTTCAACGAGCTACGAGCAGTACTTC. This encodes CASRNKRGSSTSYEQYF.

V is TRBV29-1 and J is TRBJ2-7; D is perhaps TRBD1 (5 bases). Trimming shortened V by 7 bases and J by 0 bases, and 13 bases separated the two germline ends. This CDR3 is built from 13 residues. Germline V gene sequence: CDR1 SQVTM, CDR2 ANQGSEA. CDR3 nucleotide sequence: TGCAGCGACGTCAGGGAAAGCTCCTACGAGCAGTACTTC. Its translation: CSDVRESSYEQYF.

CDR3 nucleotides: TGTGCCAGCAGCCACCCGGGACTAGCATCCGATGAGCAGTTCTTC. Amino acid sequence: CASSHPGLASDEQFF. The chain combines TRBV3-1 (or the pseudogene TRBV3-2) with TRBJ2-1; the match to TRBD2 covers 9 bases. Germline CDR1 and CDR2: LGHDT and YNNKEL (reference sequence). Germline trimming cut 3 bases from V and 8 bases from J; bases unmatched to any gene: 8. The length of the CDR3 is 15 residues.

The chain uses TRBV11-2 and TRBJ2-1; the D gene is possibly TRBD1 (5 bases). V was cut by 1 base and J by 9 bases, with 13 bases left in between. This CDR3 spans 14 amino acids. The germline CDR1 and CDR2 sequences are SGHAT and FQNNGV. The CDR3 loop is CASSLVPARAEQFF. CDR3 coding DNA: TGTGCCAGCAGCTTAGTTCCCGCCAGGGCTGAGCAGTTCTTC.

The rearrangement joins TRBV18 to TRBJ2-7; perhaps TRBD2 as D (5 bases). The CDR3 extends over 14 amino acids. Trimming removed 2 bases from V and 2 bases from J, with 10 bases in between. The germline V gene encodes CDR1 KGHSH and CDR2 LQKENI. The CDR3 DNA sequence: TGTGCCAGCTCACCAGGACTGGGGACCTACGAGCAGTACTTC. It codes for CASSPGLGTYEQYF.

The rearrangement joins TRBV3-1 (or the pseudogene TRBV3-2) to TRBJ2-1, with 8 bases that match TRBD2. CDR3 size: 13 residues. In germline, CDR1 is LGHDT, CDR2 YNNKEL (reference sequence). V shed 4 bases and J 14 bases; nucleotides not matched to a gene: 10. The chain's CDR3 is CASSPQPRGGKFF. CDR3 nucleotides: TGTGCCAGCAGCCCCCAACCCCGGGGGGGGAAGTTCTTC.

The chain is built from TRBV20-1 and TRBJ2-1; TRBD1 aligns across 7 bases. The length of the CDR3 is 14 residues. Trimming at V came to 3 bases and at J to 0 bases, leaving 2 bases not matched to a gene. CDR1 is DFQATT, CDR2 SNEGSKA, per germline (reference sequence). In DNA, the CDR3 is TGCAGTGCTAGTGGGGACAGCTCCTACAATGAGCAGTTCTTC. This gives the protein CSASGDSSYNEQFF.

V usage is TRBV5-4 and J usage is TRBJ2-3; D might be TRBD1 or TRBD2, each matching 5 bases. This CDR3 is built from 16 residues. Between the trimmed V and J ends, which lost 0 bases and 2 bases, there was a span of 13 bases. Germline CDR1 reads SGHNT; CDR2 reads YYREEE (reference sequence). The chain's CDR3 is CASSLGGSGFTDTQYF. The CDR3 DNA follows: TGTGCCAGCAGCTTGGGGGGCTCGGGGTTCACAGATACGCAGTATTTT. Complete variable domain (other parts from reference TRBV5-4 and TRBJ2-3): ETGVTQSPTHLIKTRGQQVTLRCSSQSGHNTVSWYQQALGQGPQFIFQYYREEENGRGNFPPRFSGLQFPNYSSELNVNALELDDSALYLCASSLGGSGFTDTQYFGPGTRLTVL.

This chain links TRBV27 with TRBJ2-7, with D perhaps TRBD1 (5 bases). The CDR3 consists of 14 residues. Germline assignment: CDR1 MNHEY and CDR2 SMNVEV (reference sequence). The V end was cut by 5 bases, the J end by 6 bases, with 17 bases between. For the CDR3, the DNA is TGTGCCAGCAGTCTTGGGGCCAGCGCGTCCGAGCAGTACTTC. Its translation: CASSLGASASEQYF.

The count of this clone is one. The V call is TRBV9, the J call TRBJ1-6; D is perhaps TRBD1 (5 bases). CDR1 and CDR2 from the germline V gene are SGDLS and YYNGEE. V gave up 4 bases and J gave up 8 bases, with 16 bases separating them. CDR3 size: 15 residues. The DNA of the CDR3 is TGTGCCAGCAGCCAAGGGGCAGGGAATGATTCACCCCTCCACTTT. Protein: CASSQGAGNDSPLHF. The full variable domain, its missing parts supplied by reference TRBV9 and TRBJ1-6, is DSGVTQTPKHLITATGQRVTLRCSPRSGDLSVYWYQQSLDQGLQFLIQYYNGEERAKGNILERFSAQQFPDLHSELNLSSLELGDSALYFCASSQGAGNDSPLHFGNGTRLTVT.

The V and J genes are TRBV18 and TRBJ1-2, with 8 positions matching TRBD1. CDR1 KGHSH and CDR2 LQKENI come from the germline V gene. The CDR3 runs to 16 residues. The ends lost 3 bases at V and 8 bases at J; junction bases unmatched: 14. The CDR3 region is CASSPSLAGGSVGYTF. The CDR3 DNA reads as TGTGCCAGCTCACCCTCATTGGCAGGGGGCTCGGTAGGCTACACCTTC.

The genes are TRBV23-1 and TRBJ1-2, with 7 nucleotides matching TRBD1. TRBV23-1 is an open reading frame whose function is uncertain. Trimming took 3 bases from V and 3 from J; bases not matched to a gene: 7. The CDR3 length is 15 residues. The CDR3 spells CASSHGDSWDYGYTF. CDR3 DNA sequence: TGCGCCAGCAGTCACGGGGACAGCTGGGACTATGGCTACACCTTC.

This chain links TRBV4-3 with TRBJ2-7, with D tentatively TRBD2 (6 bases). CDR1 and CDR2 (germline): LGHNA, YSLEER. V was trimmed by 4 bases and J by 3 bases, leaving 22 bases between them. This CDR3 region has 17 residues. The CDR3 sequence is CASSRTTDLAGFYEQYF. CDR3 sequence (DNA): TGCGCCAGCAGCCGAACGACCGACCTGGCGGGGTTCTACGAGCAGTACTTC.

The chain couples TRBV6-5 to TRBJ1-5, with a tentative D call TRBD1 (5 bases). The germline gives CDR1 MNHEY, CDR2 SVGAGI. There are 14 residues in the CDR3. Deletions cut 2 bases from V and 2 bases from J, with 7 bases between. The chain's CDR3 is CASSYRDGNQPQHF. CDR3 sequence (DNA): TGTGCCAGCAGTTACCGGGACGGCAATCAGCCCCAGCATTTT.

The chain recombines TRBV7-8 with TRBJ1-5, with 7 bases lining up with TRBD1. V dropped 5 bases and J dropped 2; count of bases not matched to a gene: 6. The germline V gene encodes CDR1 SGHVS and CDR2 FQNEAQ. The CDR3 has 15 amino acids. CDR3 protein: CASSDRQGGNQPQHF. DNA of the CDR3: TGTGCCAGCAGCGACCGACAGGGAGGCAATCAGCCCCAGCATTTT.

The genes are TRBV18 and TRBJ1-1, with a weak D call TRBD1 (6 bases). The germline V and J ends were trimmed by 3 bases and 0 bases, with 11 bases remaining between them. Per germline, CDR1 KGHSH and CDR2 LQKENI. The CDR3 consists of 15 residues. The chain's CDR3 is CASSPTGSVNTEAFF. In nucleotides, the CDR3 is TGTGCCAGCTCACCCACAGGGAGCGTGAACACTGAAGCTTTCTTT.

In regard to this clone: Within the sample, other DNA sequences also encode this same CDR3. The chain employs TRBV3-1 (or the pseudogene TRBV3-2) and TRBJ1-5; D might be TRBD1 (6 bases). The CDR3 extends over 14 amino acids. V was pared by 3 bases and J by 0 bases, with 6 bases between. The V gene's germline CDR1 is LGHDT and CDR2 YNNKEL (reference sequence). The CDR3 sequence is CASSHRGSNQPQHF. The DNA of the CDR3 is TGTGCCAGCAGCCACAGGGGTAGCAATCAGCCCCAGCATTTT.

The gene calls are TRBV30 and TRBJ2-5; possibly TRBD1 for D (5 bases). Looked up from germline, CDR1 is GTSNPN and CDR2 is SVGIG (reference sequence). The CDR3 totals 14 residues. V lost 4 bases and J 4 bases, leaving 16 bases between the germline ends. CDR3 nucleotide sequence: TGTGCCTGGAATGACCTTGGGGCCGGAGAGACCCAGTACTTC. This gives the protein CAWNDLGAGETQYF. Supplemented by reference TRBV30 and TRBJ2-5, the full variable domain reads SQTIHQWPATLVQPVGSPLSLECTVEGTSNPNLYWYRQAAGRGLQLLFYSVGIGQISSEVPQNLSASRPQDRQFILSSKKLLLSDSGFYLCAWNDLGAGETQYFGPGTRLLVL.

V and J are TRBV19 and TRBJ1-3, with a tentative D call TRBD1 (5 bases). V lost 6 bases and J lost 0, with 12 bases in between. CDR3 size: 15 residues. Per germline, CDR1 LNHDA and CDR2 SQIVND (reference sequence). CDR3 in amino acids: CASRLGTASGNTIYF. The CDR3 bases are TGTGCCAGTAGGTTGGGGACGGCCTCTGGAAACACCATATATTTT. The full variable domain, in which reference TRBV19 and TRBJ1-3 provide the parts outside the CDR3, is DGGITQSPKYLFRKEGQNVTLSCEQNLNHDAMYWYRQDPGQGLRLIYYSQIVNDFQKGDIAEGYSVSREKKESFPLTVTSAQKNPTAFYLCASRLGTASGNTIYFGEGSWLTVV.

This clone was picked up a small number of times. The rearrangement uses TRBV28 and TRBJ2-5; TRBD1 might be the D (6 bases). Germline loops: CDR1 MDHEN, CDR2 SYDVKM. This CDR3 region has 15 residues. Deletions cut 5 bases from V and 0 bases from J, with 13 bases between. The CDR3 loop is CASSIPPGDQETQYF. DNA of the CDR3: TGTGCCAGCAGTATCCCCCCAGGGGACCAAGAGACCCAGTACTTC.

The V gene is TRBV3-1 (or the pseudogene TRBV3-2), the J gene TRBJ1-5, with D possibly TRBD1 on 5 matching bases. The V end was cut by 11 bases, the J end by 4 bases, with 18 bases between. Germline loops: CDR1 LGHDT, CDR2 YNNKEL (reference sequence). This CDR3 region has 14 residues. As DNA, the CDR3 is TGTGCCGGACCCGGGGAGGGACGGAATCAGCCCCAGCATTTT. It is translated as CAGPGEGRNQPQHF.

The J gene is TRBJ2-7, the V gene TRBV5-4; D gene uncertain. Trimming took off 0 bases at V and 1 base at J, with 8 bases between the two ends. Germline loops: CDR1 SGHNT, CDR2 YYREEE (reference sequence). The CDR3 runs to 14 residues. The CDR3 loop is CASSLELNSYEQYF. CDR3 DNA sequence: TGTGCCAGCAGCTTGGAACTCAATTCCTACGAGCAGTACTTC.